Included here is one TCR beta chain sequence, with context. Its antigen is not yet known. No base quality information exists; no much larger clone differs at one position. The data stem from a study of early T cells in non-severe SARS-CoV-2 infection (dated by TCRdb to the early 2020s). Background on the whole study: Bulk RNA from unsorted whole blood was used for TCR sequencing, so alpha and beta chains could not be paired. The investigation overall reported the following: VDJdb matching was skewed toward anti-spike CD8 responses and likely underestimated virus-specific expansions, missing private and CD4 specificities.

The library relied on 5' RACE. Instrument on record: NextSeq 500. Unique molecular identifiers were attached to individual cDNA molecules in the TCR library protocol so that sequencing error and PCR bias could be corrected. Sequencing covered both TCR alpha and beta chains, and within each sample the abundances of alpha and beta sequences were tightly co-correlated. As for the authors' bioinformatics: Decombinator V4 was used to annotate the V gene, J gene and CDR3 of the TCR sequences. TCRs were defined as expanded if a significant change between any two time points was detected under a Poisson model with p below 0.0001. Abundances of TCRs were expressed as counts per million after normalisation to the total number of TCRs sequenced in each sample. VDJdb, accessed on 1 November 2021, was searched for TCRs annotated for CMV, EBV and SARS-CoV-2, and TCRs annotated for more than one antigen were excluded. Using fastp at Q25 and MiXCR, TCRdb reprocessed the public reads and kept productive beta chains. Each CDR3 protein gets just one entry, which takes the most common genes and DNA from the rows behind it. The V and J calls were not made by the authors but by TCRdb's processing. This sample lists 70,000 or so distinct CDR3 sequences; 10% were detected once. The ten biggest clones cover more than 7.5% of the sample.

Set within a cohort of healthcare workers in London, UK, this nested case-control study involved weekly PCR testing of nasopharyngeal swabs along with blood sampling. Healthcare workers were enrolled in the week of the UK lockdown, from 23 to 31 March 2020, and were followed every week for up to roughly 15 weeks. Sequenced here: whole blood, sampled at baseline. This receptor was obtained from an adult who was a healthcare worker with PCR-confirmed SARS-CoV-2 infection or an uninfected control (not recorded which).

Read as DNA, the sequence is TGTGCCATCAGTGAGTCGGAGGTTTTGGAGCAGTACTTC. Its coded protein is CAISESEVLEQYF. The sequence links TRBV10-3 to TRBJ2-7, and the D gene may be TRBD2, 5 bases matching. For CDR1 and CDR2, the germline V gene lists ENHRY and SYGVKD. V gives up 0 bases and J gives up 7 bases, and the segment between their germline ends measures 10 bases. The CDR3 numbers 13 residues from cysteine through phenylalanine. Only the CDR3 region is kept as DNA, spanning 39 bases read in frame from base 1.